The clone carrying this TCR beta chain was recorded a few times. The source of the sample is a study of early T cells in non-severe SARS-CoV-2 infection. TCRdb re-derived calls from the 5' RACE reads in MiXCR, one entry per CDR3 protein. Counted here are around 53,000 distinct CDR3 sequences, less than 15% occurring once; the ten biggest clones make up 2% to 3%. Unmatched junction bases numbered 7, after V lost 5 bases and J lost 6 bases. The length of the CDR3 is 15 residues. Germline lookup yields CDR1 MGHRA and CDR2 YSYEKL. This chain uses TRBV4-1 with TRBJ1-6, with TRBD1 matching 7 bases. The TCR was taken from an adult who was a healthcare worker with PCR-confirmed SARS-CoV-2 infection or an uninfected control (not recorded which). This sample comprised whole blood, obtained at baseline. CDR3: CASSSGTAANSPLHF. The CDR3 DNA reads as TGCGCCAGCAGCTCCGGGACAGCAGCTAATTCACCCCTCCACTTT.